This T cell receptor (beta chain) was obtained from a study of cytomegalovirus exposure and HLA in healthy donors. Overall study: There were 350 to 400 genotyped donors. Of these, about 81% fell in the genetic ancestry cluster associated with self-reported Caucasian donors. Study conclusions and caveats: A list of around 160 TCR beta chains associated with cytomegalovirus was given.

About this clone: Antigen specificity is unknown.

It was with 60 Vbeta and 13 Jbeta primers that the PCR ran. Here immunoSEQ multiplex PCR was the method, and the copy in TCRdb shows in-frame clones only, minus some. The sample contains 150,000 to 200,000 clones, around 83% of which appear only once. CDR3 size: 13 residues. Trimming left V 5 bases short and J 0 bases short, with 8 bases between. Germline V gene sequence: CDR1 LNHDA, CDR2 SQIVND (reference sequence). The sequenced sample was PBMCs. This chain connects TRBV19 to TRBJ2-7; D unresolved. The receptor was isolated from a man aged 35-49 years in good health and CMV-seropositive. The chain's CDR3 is CASSGTVSYEQYF. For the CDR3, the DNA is TGTGCCAGTAGTGGCACAGTCTCCTACGAGCAGTACTTC. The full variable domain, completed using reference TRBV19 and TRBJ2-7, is DGGITQSPKYLFRKEGQNVTLSCEQNLNHDAMYWYRQDPGQGLRLIYYSQIVNDFQKGDIAEGYSVSREKKESFPLTVTSAQKNPTAFYLCASSGTVSYEQYFGPGTRLTVT.